This T cell receptor (beta chain) was recorded in a study of identical twins listed by TCRdb under 2016. With regard to the full study: To test whether fetal clonotypes persist, this study deep-sequenced TCR alpha and beta repertoires from monozygotic twins, from unrelated adults of various ages, and from cord blood. To rule out contamination, replicate twin experiments were performed at different times with different library preparation protocols. Broad study findings and their caveats: Because the same donors could not be followed over many years, the conclusions depended on cross-sectional statistical analysis. A weaker excess of twin sharing was found in beta out-of-frame sequences because the signal-to-noise ratio was lowered by fewer shared sequences. Compared with coincidental sharing between unrelated individuals, out-of-frame TCR alpha sequences shared between twins showed an excess of sequences with low generation probability. Recombination models systematically underestimated out-of-frame TCR alpha sharing in monozygotic twins but agreed with sharing between unrelated individuals. Abundant cord blood beta clonotypes carried fewer insertions; young adult naive repertoires showed a weaker similar trend, while memory repertoires showed none. Invariant T cells such as MAIT and iNKT could partly confound zero-insertion analyses, though diverse VJ usage argued against this for most clonotypes.

In the germline V gene, CDR1 corresponds to MNHEY and CDR2 to SVGAGI. V is cut by 7 bases and J by 6 bases, and the space between the germline ends is 15 bases. There are 13 amino acids in the CDR3, from cysteine to phenylalanine inclusive. The kept DNA is CDR3 alone, 39 bases in frame from the first base. Library method: 5' RACE. TCRdb names Illumina HiSeq 2000 as the instrument used. A universal primer binding site was added through template switching, and the final cDNA carried a unique molecular identifier so that TCR cDNA molecules could be counted accurately. Specific primers in the conserved constant-segment region were used to synthesize first-strand cDNA for TCR alpha and beta chains. To control for contamination, each cDNA library was double barcoded with a SMART-Mk sample barcode plus Illumina barcodes. TruSeq adapter sequences along with Illumina sample barcodes were introduced in two successive PCR steps. Sequencing of the TCR alpha and beta cDNA libraries was done on the Illumina HiSeq platform using custom primers. Per the authors' processing: MiGEC processed the raw reads to extract unique molecular identifiers, while MiXCR was used to determine the CDR3 positions. For each individual, recombination models were inferred using an EM algorithm with the repgenHMM and IGoR tools. Shared clonotype analysis was performed with the tcR package in R, normalizing sharing by the product of cloneset sizes. To study raw recombination without the effects of thymic and clonal selection, out-of-frame nonproductive sequences were analyzed. TCRdb trimmed the raw reads at Q25, called clones with MiXCR and kept productive beta chains. Duplicate CDR3 protein sequences are folded into a single record with the most common DNA and genes. It is TCRdb's table, rather than the study itself, that gives the V and J calls and clone size. For this sample the table gives 470,000 or so distinct CDR3 sequences, of which roughly 26% were detected only once. Roughly 2.8% of the sample is taken by the ten largest.

Every donor was a healthy Caucasian. The twin cohort consisted of three pairs of female monozygotic twins, all aged 18 to 29 years. CD4+ and CD8+ T cell populations were isolated with positive isolation kits from Invitrogen. In the case of this clonotype: What this receptor recognizes is not known. No quality values exist for individual bases; no much larger clone is one base distant.

This sample also belongs to another study, concerning T cells expressing NK-cell markers. The second study's authors report: TCR beta-chain repertoires were profiled in sorted CD3+CD56+NKG2C+, CD3+CD56+NKG2C- and CD3+CD56-NKG2C+ T-cell subsets from roughly eight donors. Seven of the eight sequenced donors were HCMV-seropositive and one was HCMV-seronegative. To restrict sorting to alphabetaTCR-expressing T cells, an anti-gammadeltaTCR antibody was added in several experiments. In six donors, the dominant CD3+CD56+NKG2C+ clonotypes were among the top 10 CD8+ clonotypes and accounted for about 1.0-7.5% of CD8+ T cells. Those dominant clonotypes were again the most abundant among CD3+CD56-NKG2C+ cells in a handful of donors, at about 28.3-65%. Whether the expanded NKG2C-expressing T cell clones were specific for HCMV antigens remained unclear. The eight sequenced donors were randomly selected healthy volunteers, three men and five women. To determine HCMV serostatus, a commercial ELISA kit was used to detect HCMV-specific IgG in serum. Reads were demultiplexed and grouped by UMI with MIGEC, and clonotypes were assembled and quantified with MiTCR. To exclude erroneous sequences, only TCR cDNA sequences supported by at least two reads were retained. The tcR package was used for downstream repertoire analysis, and clonotypes were matched across fractions by CDR3 nucleotide sequence plus V segment. VDJmatch was used to annotate antigen specificity against VDJdb, with one amino acid substitution in CDR3 permitted.

The TCR sequence derives from a woman aged 18 to 35 in good health. The sequence joins TRBV6-5 to TRBJ1-1, with the D gene not confidently named. Sequenced sample: CD4+ T cells sorted from blood. Here is the DNA: TGTGCCAGCATTAAACTCGGACGGCCTGAAGCTTTCTTT. Its protein product is CASIKLGRPEAFF.